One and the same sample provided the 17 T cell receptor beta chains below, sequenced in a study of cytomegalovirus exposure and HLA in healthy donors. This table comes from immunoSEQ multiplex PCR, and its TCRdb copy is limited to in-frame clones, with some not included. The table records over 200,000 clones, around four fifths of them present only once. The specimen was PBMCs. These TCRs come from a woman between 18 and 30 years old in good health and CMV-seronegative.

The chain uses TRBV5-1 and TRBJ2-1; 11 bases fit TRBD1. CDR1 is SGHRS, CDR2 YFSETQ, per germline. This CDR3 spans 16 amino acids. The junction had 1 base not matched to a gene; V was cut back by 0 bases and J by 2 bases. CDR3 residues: CASSLEGQGAYNEQFF. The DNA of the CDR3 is TGCGCCAGCAGCTTGGAGGGACAGGGGGCCTACAATGAGCAGTTCTTC.

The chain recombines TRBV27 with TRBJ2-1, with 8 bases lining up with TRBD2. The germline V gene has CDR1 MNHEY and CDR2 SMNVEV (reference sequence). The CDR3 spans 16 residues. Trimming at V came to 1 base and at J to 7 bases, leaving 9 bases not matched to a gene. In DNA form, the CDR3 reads TGTGCCAGCAGTTTATATACGGGAGGGCCAGGGAATGAGCAGTTCTTC. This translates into CASSLYTGGPGNEQFF.

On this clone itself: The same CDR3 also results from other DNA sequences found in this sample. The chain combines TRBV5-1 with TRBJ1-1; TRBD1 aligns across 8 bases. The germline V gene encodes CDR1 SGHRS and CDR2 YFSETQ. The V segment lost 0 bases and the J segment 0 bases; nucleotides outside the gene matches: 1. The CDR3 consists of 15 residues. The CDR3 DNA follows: TGCGCCAGCAGCTTGGGACAGGGGATGAACACTGAAGCTTTCTTT. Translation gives CASSLGQGMNTEAFF.

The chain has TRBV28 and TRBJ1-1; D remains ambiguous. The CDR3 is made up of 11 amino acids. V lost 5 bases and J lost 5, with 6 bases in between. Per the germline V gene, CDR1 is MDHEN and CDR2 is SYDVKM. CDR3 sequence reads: CASSQLTEAFF. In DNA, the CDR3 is TGTGCCAGCAGTCAACTAACTGAAGCTTTCTTT.

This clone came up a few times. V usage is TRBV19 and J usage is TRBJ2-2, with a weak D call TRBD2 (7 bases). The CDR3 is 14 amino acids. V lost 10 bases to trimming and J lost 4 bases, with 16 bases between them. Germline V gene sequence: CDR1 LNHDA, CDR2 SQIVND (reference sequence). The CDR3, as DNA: TGTGCCACCCAGGGAGGGGGAGGCACCGGGGAGCTGTTTTTT. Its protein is CATQGGGGTGELFF. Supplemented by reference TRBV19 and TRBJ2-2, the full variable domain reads DGGITQSPKYLFRKEGQNVTLSCEQNLNHDAMYWYRQDPGQGLRLIYYSQIVNDFQKGDIAEGYSVSREKKESFPLTVTSAQKNPTAFYLCATQGGGGTGELFFGEGSRLTVL.

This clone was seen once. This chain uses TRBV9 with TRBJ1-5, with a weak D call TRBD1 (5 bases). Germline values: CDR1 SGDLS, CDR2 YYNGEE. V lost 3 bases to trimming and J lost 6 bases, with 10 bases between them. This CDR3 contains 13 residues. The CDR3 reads CASSAGDGQPQHF. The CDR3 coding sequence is TGTGCCAGCAGCGCGGGGGATGGTCAGCCCCAGCATTTT.

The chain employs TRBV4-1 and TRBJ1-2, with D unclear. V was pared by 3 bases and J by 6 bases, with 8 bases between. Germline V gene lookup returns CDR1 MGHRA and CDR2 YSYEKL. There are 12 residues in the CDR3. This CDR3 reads CASSQPGNGYTF. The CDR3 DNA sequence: TGCGCCAGCAGCCAGCCGGGGAATGGCTACACCTTC.

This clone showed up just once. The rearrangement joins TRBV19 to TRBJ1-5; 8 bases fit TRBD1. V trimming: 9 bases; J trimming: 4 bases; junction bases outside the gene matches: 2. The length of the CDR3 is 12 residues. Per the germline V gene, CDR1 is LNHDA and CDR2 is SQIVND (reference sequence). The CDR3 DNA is TGTGCCAGCCGACAGGGGAATCAGCCCCAGCATTTT. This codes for CASRQGNQPQHF.

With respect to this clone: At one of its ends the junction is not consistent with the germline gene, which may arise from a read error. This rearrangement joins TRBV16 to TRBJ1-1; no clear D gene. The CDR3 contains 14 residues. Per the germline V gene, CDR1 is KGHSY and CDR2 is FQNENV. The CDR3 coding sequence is TGTGCCAGCAGCCAATTGTTGGGGATCACTGAAGCTCTCTTT. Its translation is CASSQLLGITEALF.

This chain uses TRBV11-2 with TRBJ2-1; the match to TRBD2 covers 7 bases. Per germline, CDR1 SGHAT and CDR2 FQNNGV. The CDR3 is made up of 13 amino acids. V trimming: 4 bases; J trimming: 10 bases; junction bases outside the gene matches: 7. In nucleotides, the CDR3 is TGTGCCAGCAGCTACCGCCCCGGGGGGGAGCAGTTCTTC. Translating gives CASSYRPGGEQFF.

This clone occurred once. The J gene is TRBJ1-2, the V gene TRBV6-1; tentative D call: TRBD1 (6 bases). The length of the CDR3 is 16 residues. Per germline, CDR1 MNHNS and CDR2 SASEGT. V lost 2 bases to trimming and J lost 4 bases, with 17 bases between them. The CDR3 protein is CASSEFWRGFVYGYTF. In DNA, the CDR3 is TGTGCCAGCAGTGAATTCTGGAGGGGGTTTGTCTATGGCTACACCTTC.

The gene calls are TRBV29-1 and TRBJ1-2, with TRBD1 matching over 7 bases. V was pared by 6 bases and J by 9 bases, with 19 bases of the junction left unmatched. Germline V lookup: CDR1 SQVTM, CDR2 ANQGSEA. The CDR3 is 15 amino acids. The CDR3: CSVAYGGGSRGSYTF. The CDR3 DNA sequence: TGCAGCGTCGCATACGGAGGGGGCTCCAGAGGGAGCTACACCTTC.

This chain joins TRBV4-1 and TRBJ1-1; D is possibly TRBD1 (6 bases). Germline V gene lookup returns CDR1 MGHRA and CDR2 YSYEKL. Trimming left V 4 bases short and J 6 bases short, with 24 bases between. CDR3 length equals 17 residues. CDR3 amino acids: CASSRGRGESKDPEAFF. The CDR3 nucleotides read TGCGCCAGCAGCCGGGGGAGGGGGGAAAGCAAGGACCCTGAAGCTTTCTTT.

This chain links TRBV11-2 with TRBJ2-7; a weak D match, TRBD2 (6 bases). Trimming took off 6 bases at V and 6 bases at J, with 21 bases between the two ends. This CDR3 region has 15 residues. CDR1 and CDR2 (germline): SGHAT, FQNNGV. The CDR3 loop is CASRGTGTGPSEQYF. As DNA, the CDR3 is TGTGCCAGCAGGGGAACCGGGACTGGGCCGAGCGAGCAGTACTTC. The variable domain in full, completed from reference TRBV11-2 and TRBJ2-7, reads EAGVAQSPRYKIIEKRQSVAFWCNPISGHATLYWYQQILGQGPKLLIQFQNNGVVDDSQLPKDRFSAERLKGVDSTLKIQPAKLEDSAVYLCASRGTGTGPSEQYFGPGTRLTVT.

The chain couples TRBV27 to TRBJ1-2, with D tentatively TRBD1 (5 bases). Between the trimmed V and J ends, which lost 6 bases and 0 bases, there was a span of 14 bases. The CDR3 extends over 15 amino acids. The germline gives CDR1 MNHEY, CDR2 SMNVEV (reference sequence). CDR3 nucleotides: TGTGCCAGCAGATCCTGGGACGGTGCTAACTATGGCTACACCTTC. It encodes CASRSWDGANYGYTF.

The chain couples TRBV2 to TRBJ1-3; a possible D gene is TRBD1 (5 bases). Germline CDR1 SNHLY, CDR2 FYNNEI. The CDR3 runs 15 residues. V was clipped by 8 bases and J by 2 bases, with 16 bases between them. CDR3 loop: CASEPQVKTGNTIYF. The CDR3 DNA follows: TGTGCCAGCGAGCCACAGGTGAAAACTGGAAACACCATATATTTT.

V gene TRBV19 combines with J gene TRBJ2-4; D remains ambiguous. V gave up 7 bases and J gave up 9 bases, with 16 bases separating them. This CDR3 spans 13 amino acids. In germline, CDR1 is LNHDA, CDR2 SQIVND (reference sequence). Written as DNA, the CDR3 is TGTGCCAGTACCGTCGAACGCGATGGCATTCAGTACTTC. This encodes CASTVERDGIQYF.